The entry below gives a single T cell receptor beta chain sequence along with its context. Its antigen is undetermined. The sample comes from a study of Ad26.COV2.S vaccination and SARS-CoV-2 variants. The study, taken as a whole, reports: Vaccinated and placebo-treated recipients had similar non-spike TCR breadth. The TCR breadth and depth analyses may have produced an underestimate of total T cell responses.

Only in-frame clones appear in the TCRdb table, and some are missing; sequencing was by immunoSEQ multiplex PCR. The sample shows approximately 250,000 clones, around 88% of them seen only once. This CDR3 has 14 residues. Germline CDR1 SGDLS, CDR2 YYNGEE. V trimming: 5 bases; J trimming: 3 bases; junction bases outside the gene matches: 5. Treatment specified: some 20 received Ad26.COV2.S at low or high dose, single or two shots; several received placebo; per-sample allocation not given. Sampling was done on day 63 after the first vaccine or placebo injection. The sample was peripheral blood, taken in a trial of Ad26.COV2.S vaccine versus placebo. The sequence came from a person between 18 and 59 years old who received the Ad26.COV2.S COVID-19 vaccine or a placebo. This rearrangement joins TRBV9 to TRBJ1-2; 9 nucleotides line up with TRBD1. The CDR3 DNA reads as TGTGCCAGCAGTGAACAGGGGGCGCACTATGGCTACACCTTC. Protein product: CASSEQGAHYGYTF.